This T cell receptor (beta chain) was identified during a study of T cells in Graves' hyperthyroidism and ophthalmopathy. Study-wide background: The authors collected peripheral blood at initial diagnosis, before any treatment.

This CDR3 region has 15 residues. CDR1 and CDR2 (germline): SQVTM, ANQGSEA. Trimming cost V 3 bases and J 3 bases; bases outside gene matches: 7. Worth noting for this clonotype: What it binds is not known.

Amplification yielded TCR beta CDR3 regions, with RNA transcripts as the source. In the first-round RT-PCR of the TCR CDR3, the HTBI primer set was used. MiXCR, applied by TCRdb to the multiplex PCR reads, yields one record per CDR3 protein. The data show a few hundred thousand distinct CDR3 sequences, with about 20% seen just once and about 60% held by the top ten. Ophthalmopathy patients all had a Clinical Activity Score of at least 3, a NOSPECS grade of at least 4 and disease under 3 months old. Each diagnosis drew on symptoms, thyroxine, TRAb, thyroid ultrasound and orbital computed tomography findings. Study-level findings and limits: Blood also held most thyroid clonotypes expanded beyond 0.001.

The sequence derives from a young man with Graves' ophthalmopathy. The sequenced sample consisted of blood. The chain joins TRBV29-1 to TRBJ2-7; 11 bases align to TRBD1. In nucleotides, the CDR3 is TGCAGCGTTGACCGGAGGGGACAGGGGGTCTACGAGCAGTACTTC. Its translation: CSVDRRGQGVYEQYF.